The entry below gives a single TCR beta chain sequence along with its context. Its recognized antigen is unknown. Base qualities are not recorded, but no much larger clone differs from it by a single base. The immunoSEQ Assay, a bias-controlled multiplex PCR, was used to amplify TCRbeta CDR3 regions from genomic DNA. The study's processing was this. Nucleated cell counts per sample were estimated from amplification of reference gene primers within the assay. Sequence reads were collapsed and filtered to measure the absolute abundance of every unique TCRbeta CDR3 rearrangement. For each sample, productive Simpson clonality was calculated as the square root of Simpson's diversity index over productive rearrangements. TCRdb carries this immuneACCESS record with in-frame sequences only. Its versions omit some clonotypes, under half of them owing to an unresolved V gene in the studies checked, with the rest unexplained. D and trimming were read from the DNA, whereas the V and J calls and clone size are those reported in that table. In this sample the table shows about 210,000 clones, about 83% of which occur a single time. The ten largest clones take up around 5.7% of the sample.

The sample is drawn from a study of blood T cell repertoires in COVID-19 (dated by TCRdb to 2018 to 2021). With regard to the full study: The collaborator samples originated in the United States, Italy and Spain and spanned the acute and convalescent phases of COVID-19. Samples came from the ongoing ImmuneRACE study (first 160 participants) plus 1,254 subjects from 6 global collaborators. The repertoires were made available in a free public database intended to serve as a resource for research on the immune response to SARS-CoV-2. The prospective study material was composed of cDNA or gDNA derived from T cells, B-cell-depleted T cells, or PBMCs. Sample metadata almost always included a de-identified subject ID, COVID-19 status, age in years and sex. Where available, HLA class I and class II types were taken from metadata supplied by the sample provider and were not determined by assay-based typing. Subjects who had been exposed to COVID-19, were actively infected with it, or had recovered from it provided the deeply sampled blood TCRbeta repertoires that made up the dataset. Here is what the overall study found, with its caveats: Clinical and demographic metadata were provided uncurated, with the amount varying by source and participant.

The germline V gene supplies CDR1 ENHRY and CDR2 SYGVKD. V is cut by 6 bases and J by 9 bases, and the space between the germline ends is 12 bases. From the cysteine through the phenylalanine, the CDR3 covers 12 amino acids. Kept here is only the CDR3 DNA, which spans 36 bases and is read in frame from base 1. Enrolling through a virtual design, the prospective study's participants ranged in age from roughly 18 to 89 years and lived across some 23 United States geographic areas. In the prospective study, participants were assigned to cohorts based on the clinical history participants reported in a screening survey and a study questionnaire. In the prospective study, mobile phlebotomists collected whole blood, serum and a nasopharyngeal or oropharyngeal swab from each participant. Prospective study participants could optionally give additional blood draws and questionnaires over a 2-month period. Before DNA extraction, blood samples from the prospective study were shipped at room temperature or frozen.

Input material: PBMCs or T cells enriched from blood (not recorded which). The chain was built from TRBV10-3 and TRBJ2-1; matching of 5 bases hints at TRBD2 as the D gene. The clonotype was recovered from a man in his forties or fifties with acute COVID-19. The CDR3 in this case is CAISPGEGEQFF. Read as DNA, the sequence is TGTGCCATCAGCCCTGGAGAGGGTGAGCAGTTCTTC.